This T cell receptor beta chain was documented in a study of T cells in Graves' hyperthyroidism and ophthalmopathy. The investigators amplified TCR beta CDR3 regions from RNA transcripts. The HTBI primer set served for first-round RT-PCR of the TCR CDR3. TCRdb reanalysed the multiplex PCR reads using MiXCR and keeps one entry per CDR3 protein. The repertoire holds some 490,000 distinct CDR3 sequences, with roughly 16% as singletons. This sequence was found in a woman younger than 45 with Graves' ophthalmopathy. The specimen was blood.

This chain's CDR3 is CASSIWEPTKAFF. DNA of the CDR3: TGTGCCAGTAGTATTTGGGAACCCACCAAAGCTTTCTTT. The chain combines TRBV19 with TRBJ1-1; D is ambiguous. The germline V gene encodes CDR1 LNHDA and CDR2 SQIVND (reference sequence). Trimming cost V 3 bases and J 9 bases, with 14 bases left between them. The CDR3 length is 13 residues. The entire variable domain, with the rest obtained from reference TRBV19 and TRBJ1-1, is as follows: DGGITQSPKYLFRKEGQNVTLSCEQNLNHDAMYWYRQDPGQGLRLIYYSQIVNDFQKGDIAEGYSVSREKKESFPLTVTSAQKNPTAFYLCASSIWEPTKAFFGQGTRLTVV.